Listed below are T cell receptor beta chains from one sample, sequenced in a study of T cell responses to AZD1222 COVID-19 vaccine. Profiled with immunoSEQ multiplex PCR; TCRdb holds only in-frame clones, not every one. There are approximately 80,000 clones in the sample; approximately 83% occur only once, and around 3.6% lies in the top ten. Here the sequenced sample was peripheral blood, taken 28 days after the second AZD1222 dose. These receptors all come from an adult who received the AZD1222 COVID-19 vaccine. Each CDR3 is given with its conserved first and last residue. D genes are given only for firm matches.

D	V	J	CDR3	DNA
.	TRBV9	TRBJ1-2	CASSAGVGYTF	TGTGCCAGCAGCGCAGGGGTCGGCTACACCTTC
.	TRBV18	TRBJ2-7	CASSIWGYNEQYF	TGTGCCAGCTCAATATGGGGATACAACGAGCAGTACTTC
.	TRBV18	TRBJ1-2	CASSPAGEGYTF	TGTGCCAGCTCACCCGCAGGGGAAGGCTACACCTTC
TRBD2	TRBV14	TRBJ2-3	CASSPGGYWLAGADTQYF	TGTGCCAGCAGCCCAGGTGGCTATTGGCTAGCGGGAGCCGATACGCAGTATTTT
.	TRBV5-6	TRBJ2-2	CASSRWGLPTGELFF	TGTGCCAGCAGCCGTTGGGGACTCCCGACCGGGGAGCTGTTTTTT
TRBD1	TRBV19	TRBJ1-6	CAGPGQGLFSRYSPLHF	TGTGCCGGGCCGGGACAGGGGTTGTTCTCGAGGTATTCACCCCTCCACTTT
TRBD2	TRBV5-1	TRBJ2-3	CASSLGTSGTDTQYF	TGCGCCAGCAGCTTGGGGACTAGCGGCACAGATACGCAGTATTTT
.	TRBV11-2	TRBJ2-5	CASSLERTQETQYF	TGTGCCAGCAGCTTAGAGCGAACGCAAGAGACCCAGTACTTC
TRBD1	TRBV7-8	TRBJ2-7	CASSQGGGTYEQYF	TGTGCCAGCAGCCAAGGGGGCGGTACCTACGAGCAGTACTTC
.	TRBV30	TRBJ1-4	CAWSEGTSQGLFF	TGTGCCTGGAGCGAAGGGACTTCCCAAGGGCTGTTTTTT